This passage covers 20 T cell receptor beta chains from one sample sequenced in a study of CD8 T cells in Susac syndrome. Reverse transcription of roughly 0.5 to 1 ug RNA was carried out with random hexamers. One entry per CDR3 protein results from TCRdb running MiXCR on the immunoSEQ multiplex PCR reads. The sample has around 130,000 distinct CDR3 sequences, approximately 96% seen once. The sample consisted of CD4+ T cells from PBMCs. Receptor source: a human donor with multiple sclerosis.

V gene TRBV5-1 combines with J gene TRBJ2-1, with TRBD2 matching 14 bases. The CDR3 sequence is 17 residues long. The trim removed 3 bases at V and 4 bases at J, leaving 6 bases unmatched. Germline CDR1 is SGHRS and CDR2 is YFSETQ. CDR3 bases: TGCGCCAGCAGCTACGTGGGACTAGCGGGAGCGTACAATGAGCAGTTCTTC. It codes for CASSYVGLAGAYNEQFF.

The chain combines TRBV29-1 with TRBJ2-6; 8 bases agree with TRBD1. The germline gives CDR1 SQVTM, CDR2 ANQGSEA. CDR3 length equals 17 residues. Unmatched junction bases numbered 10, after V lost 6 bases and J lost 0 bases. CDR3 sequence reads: CSVSSGTGNSGANVLTF. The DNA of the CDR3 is TGCAGCGTGTCGTCTGGGACAGGCAACTCTGGGGCCAACGTCCTGACTTTC.

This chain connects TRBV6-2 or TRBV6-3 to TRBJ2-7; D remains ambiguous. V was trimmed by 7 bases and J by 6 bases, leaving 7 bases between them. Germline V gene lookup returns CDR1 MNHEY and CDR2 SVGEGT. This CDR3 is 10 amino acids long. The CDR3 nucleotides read TGTGCCAGCACAGATCGCGAGCAGTACTTC. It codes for CASTDREQYF.

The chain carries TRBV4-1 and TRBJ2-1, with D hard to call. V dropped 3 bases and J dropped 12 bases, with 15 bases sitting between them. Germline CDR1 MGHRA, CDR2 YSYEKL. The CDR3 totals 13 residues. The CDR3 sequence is CASSQGQFDSQFF. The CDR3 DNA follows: TGCGCCAGCAGCCAGGGCCAGTTTGACTCGCAGTTCTTC.

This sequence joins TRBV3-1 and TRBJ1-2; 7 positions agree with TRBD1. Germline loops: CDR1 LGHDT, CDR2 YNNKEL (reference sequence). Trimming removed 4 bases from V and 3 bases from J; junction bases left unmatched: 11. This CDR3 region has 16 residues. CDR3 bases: TGTGCCAGCAGCCCTTCCATCCAGGGGGTTCACTATGGCTACACCTTC. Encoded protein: CASSPSIQGVHYGYTF.

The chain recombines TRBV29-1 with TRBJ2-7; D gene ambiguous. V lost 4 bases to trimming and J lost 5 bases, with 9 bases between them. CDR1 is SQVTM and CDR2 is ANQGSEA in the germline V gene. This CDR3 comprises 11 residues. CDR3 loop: CSVGQSNEQYF. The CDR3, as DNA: TGCAGCGTTGGCCAGTCCAACGAGCAGTACTTC.

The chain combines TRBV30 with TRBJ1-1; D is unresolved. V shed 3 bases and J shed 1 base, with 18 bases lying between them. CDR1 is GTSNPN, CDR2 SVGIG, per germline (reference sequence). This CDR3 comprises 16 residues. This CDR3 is CAWSGSNGGRNTEAFF. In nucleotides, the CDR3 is TGTGCCTGGAGCGGGTCAAACGGAGGCAGGAACACTGAAGCTTTCTTT.

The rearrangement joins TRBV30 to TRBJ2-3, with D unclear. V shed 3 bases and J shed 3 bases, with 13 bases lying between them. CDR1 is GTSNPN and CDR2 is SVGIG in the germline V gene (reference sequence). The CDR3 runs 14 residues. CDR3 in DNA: TGTGCCTGGAGAATGGGTGGTGTTACAGATACGCAGTATTTT. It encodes CAWRMGGVTDTQYF.

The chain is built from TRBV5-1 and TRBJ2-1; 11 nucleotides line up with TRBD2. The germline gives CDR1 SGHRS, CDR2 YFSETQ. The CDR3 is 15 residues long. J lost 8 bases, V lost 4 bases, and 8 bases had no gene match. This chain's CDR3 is CASSVSGRAGDEQFF. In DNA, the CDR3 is TGCGCCAGCAGCGTTAGCGGGAGGGCCGGAGATGAGCAGTTCTTC.

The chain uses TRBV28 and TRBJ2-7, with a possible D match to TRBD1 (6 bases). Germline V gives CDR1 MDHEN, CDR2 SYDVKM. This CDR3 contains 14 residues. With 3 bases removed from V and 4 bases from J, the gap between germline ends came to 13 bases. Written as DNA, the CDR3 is TGTGCCAGCAGTTTCCCAGGGGCACATTACGAGCAGTACTTC. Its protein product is CASSFPGAHYEQYF. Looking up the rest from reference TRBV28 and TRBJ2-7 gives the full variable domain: DVKVTQSSRYLVKRTGEKVFLECVQDMDHENMFWYRQDPGLGLRLIYFSYDVKMKEKGDIPEGYSVSREKKERFSLILESASTNQTSMYLCASSFPGAHYEQYFGPGTRLTVT.

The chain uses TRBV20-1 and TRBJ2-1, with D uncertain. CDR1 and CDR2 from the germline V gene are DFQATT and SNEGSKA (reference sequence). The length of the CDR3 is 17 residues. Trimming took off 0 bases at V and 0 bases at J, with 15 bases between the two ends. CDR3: CSARDGRPQSSYNEQFF. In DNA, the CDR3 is TGCAGTGCTAGAGATGGCCGCCCGCAGAGCTCCTACAATGAGCAGTTCTTC.

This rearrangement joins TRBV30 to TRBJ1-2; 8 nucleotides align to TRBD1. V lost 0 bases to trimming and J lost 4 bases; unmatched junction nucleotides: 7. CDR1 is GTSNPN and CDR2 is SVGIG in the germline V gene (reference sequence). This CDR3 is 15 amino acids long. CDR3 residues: CAWSVSGGGTYGYTF. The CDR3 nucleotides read TGTGCCTGGAGTGTTTCAGGGGGCGGAACCTATGGCTACACCTTC.

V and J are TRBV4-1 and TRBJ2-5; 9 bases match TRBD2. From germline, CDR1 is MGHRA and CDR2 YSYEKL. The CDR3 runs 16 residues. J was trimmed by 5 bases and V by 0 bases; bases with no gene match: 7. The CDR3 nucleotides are TGCGCCAGCAGCCAAGATGGAGCGGGAGGTTTCGAGACCCAGTACTTC. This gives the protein CASSQDGAGGFETQYF.

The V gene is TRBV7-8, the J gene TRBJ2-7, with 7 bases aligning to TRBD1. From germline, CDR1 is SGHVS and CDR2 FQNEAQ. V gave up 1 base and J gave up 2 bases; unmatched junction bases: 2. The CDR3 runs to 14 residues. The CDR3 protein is CASSLVGTAYEQYF. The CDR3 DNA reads TGTGCCAGCAGCTTAGTAGGGACAGCCTACGAGCAGTACTTC.

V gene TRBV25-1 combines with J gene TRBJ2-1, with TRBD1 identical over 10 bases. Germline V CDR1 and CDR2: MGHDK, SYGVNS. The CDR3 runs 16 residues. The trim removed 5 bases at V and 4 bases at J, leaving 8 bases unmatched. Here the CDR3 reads CASSRYSGQGYNEQFF. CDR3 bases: TGTGCCAGCAGTCGTTATTCGGGACAGGGGTACAATGAGCAGTTCTTC.

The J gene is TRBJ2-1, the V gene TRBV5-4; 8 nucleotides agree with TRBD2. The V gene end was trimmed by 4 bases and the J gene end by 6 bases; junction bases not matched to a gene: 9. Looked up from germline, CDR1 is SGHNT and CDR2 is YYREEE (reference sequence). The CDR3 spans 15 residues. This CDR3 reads CASSPKRERFNEQFF. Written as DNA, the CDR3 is TGTGCCAGCAGCCCTAAGCGGGAGCGATTCAATGAGCAGTTCTTC.

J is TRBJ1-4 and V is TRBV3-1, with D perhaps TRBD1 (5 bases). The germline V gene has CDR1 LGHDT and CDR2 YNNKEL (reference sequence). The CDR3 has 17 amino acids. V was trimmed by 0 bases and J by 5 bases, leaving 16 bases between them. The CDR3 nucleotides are TGTGCCAGCAGCCAAGAAACCCCCGGACACCCCAATGAAAAACTGTTTTTT. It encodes CASSQETPGHPNEKLFF.

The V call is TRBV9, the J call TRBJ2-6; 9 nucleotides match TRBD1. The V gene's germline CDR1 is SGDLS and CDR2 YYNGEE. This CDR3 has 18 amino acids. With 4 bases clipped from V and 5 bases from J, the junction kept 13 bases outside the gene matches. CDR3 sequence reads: CASSPRWTGEGRANVLTF. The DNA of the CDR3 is TGTGCCAGCAGCCCTCGATGGACAGGGGAGGGGCGGGCCAACGTCCTGACTTTC.

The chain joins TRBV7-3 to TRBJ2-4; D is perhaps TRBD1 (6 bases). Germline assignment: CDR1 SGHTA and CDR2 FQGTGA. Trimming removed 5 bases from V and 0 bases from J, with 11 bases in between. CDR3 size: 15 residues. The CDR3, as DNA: TGTGCCAGCAGCCTAAACAGGGTAGCCAAAAACATTCAGTACTTC. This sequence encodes CASSLNRVAKNIQYF.

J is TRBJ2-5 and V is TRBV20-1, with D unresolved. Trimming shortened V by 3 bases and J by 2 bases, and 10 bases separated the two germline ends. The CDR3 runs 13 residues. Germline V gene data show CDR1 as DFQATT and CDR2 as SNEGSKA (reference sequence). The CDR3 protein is CSASRGLQETQYF. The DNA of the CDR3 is TGCAGTGCTAGTCGCGGTTTACAAGAGACCCAGTACTTC.